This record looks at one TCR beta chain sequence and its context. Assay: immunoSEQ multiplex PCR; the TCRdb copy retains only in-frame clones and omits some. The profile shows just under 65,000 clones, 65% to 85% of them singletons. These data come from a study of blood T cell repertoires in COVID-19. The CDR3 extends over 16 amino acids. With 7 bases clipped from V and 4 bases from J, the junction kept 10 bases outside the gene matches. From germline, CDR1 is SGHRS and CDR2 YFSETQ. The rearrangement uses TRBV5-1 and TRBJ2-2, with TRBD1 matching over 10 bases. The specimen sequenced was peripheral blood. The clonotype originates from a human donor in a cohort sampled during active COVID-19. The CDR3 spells CASAPGGTGVTGELFF. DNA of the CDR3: TGCGCCAGCGCGCCGGGTGGGACAGGGGTCACCGGGGAGCTGTTTTTT.